Sequencing of this T cell receptor (beta chain) was carried out in a study of sequential checkpoint blockade in melanoma. Sequenced by immunoSEQ multiplex PCR; TCRdb stores in-frame clones only, minus some. The table records 15,000 to 20,000 clones, 55% to 80% of them present only once. CDR1 MNHEY and CDR2 SMNVEV come from the germline V gene (reference sequence). The CDR3 is 12 residues long. Trimming stripped 8 bases from V and 7 bases from J, with 14 bases between. This sample's treatment: randomized to nivolumab then ipilimumab (arm A) or the reverse (arm B). PBMC sorting kept live CD3+CD8+ cells without CD19 or CD56.

The material sequenced was CD8+ T cells sorted from blood (inferred from file names), taken from a patient given nivolumab and ipilimumab in sequence. The clonotype comes from a human donor with melanoma. V and J are TRBV27 and TRBJ2-5; tentatively, D is TRBD1 (5 bases). The chain's CDR3 is CASGAPRVTQYF. Written as DNA, the CDR3 is TGTGCCAGCGGGGCGCCAAGAGTGACCCAGTACTTC.